One T cell receptor beta chain is described in this entry. Antigen unknown. This sample was included in a study of OX40 agonist ivuxolimab in advanced cancers. Study details: The group had a mean age of around 60 years, ranged from about 23 to 85, and was 80% to 90% male. Study-wide points: Those patients achieving a partial response at 0.1-3.0 mg/kg showed among the lowest clonal expansion. Still undetermined is the antigen specificity of the expanded peripheral T cells.

The data were produced by immunoSEQ multiplex PCR, yet TCRdb's version contains in-frame clones alone and is incomplete. The profile covers about 150,000 clones, with 94% appearing a single time and about 0.31% taken by the ten largest. This receptor was identified in an adult with an advanced solid tumor such as melanoma, head and neck, liver or kidney cancer. The sequences come from CD4+ or CD8+ T cells sorted from blood, collected in a trial of the OX40 agonist ivuxolimab.

Here the CDR3 DNA reads TGCGCCAGCAGCCAAGTAGGGAAAGGGGGCATGAACACTGAAGCTTTCTTT. This sequence encodes CASSQVGKGGMNTEAFF. The gene calls are TRBV4-1 and TRBJ1-1; TRBD1 matches 7 bases. After removal of 1 base from V and 0 bases from J, the junction contained 8 bases not matched to a gene. In germline, CDR1 is MGHRA, CDR2 YSYEKL. This CDR3 contains 17 residues.